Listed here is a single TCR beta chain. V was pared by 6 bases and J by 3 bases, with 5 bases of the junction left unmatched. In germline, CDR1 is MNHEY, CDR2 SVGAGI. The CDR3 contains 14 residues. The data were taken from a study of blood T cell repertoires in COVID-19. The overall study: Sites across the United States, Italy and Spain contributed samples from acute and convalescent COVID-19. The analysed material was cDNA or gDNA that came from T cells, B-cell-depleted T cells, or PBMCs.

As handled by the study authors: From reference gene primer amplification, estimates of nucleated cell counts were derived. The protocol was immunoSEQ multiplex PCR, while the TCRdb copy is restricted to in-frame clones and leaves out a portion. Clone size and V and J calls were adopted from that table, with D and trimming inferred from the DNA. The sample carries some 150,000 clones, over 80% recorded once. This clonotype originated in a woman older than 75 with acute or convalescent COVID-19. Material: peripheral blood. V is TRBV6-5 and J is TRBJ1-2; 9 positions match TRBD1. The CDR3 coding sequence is TGTGCCAGCAGAACAGGGGGCGCCGACTATGGCTACACCTTC. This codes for CASRTGGADYGYTF.